The 30 T cell receptor beta chains in this list originate from one sample, sequenced in a study of cytomegalovirus exposure and HLA in healthy donors. The PCR made use of 60 Vbeta and 13 Jbeta primers. Repertoires were generated with immunoSEQ multiplex PCR, while TCRdb's copy carries only in-frame clones and drops some. This sample's table reports 100,000 to 150,000 clones. Sequencing was done on a sample of PBMCs. These receptor sequences come from a woman aged 40-49 years in good health and CMV-seronegative.

J is TRBJ1-1 and V is TRBV9; maybe TRBD1 (6 bases). Germline V gene sequence: CDR1 SGDLS, CDR2 YYNGEE. V was pared by 0 bases and J by 12 bases, with 24 bases between. The CDR3 has 16 residues. The chain's CDR3 is CASSVGALPAGARTFF. For the CDR3, the DNA is TGTGCCAGCAGCGTAGGGGCCTTACCCGCAGGGGCCAGGACTTTCTTT.

The gene calls are TRBV19 and TRBJ1-5; D possibly corresponds to TRBD1 (6 bases). With 7 bases removed from V and 0 bases from J, the gap between germline ends came to 10 bases. CDR1 is LNHDA, CDR2 SQIVND, per germline (reference sequence). The CDR3 loop spans 14 amino acids. The CDR3 reads CASIGGNSNQPQHF. CDR3 coding DNA: TGTGCCAGTATAGGGGGAAATAGCAATCAGCCCCAGCATTTT.

The chain recombines TRBV10-3 with TRBJ2-7, with no clear D. V was shortened by 6 bases and J by 0 bases, with 3 bases between the two germline ends. CDR1 is ENHRY, CDR2 SYGVKD, per germline. The CDR3 is 11 amino acids. CDR3 bases: TGTGCCATCAGGGACTCCTACGAGCAGTACGTC. It translates to CAIRDSYEQYV.

The V call is TRBV5-8, the J call TRBJ2-2, with D maybe TRBD2 (6 bases). Between the trimmed V and J ends, which lost 4 bases and 0 bases, there was a span of 13 bases. The germline V gene has CDR1 SGHTS and CDR2 YDEGEE. CDR3 length equals 16 residues. This chain's CDR3 is CASSPWGGSNTGELFF. The CDR3 DNA reads TGTGCCAGCAGCCCCTGGGGAGGCTCGAACACCGGGGAGCTGTTTTTT.

The chain recombines TRBV28 with TRBJ1-5, with D perhaps TRBD1 (5 bases). Trimming left V 11 bases short and J 6 bases short, with 11 bases between. Germline V gene lookup returns CDR1 MDHEN and CDR2 SYDVKM. The CDR3 extends over 11 amino acids. CDR3 coding DNA: TGTGCCGTGGGGCAGGGTCAGCCCCAGCATTTT. Translated, it gives CAVGQGQPQHF.

V is TRBV27 and J is TRBJ1-1; tentatively, D is TRBD1 (5 bases). Trimming shortened V by 6 bases and J by 4 bases, and 15 bases separated the two germline ends. The CDR3 totals 14 residues. The V gene's germline CDR1 is MNHEY and CDR2 SMNVEV (reference sequence). CDR3 nucleotides: TGTGCCAGCAGACTCAGGGATGAAGGCACTGAAGCTTTCTTT. It encodes CASRLRDEGTEAFF.

This chain's CDR3 is CASSLTGGSDTQYF. The CDR3 DNA reads TGTGCCAGCAGCTTAACGGGGGGGTCAGATACGCAGTATTTT. This chain uses TRBV7-3 with TRBJ2-3, with 7 nucleotides matching TRBD2. CDR1 is SGHTA, CDR2 FQGTGA, per germline. Trimming cost V 0 bases and J 4 bases; bases outside gene matches: 1. The CDR3 covers 14 residues.

The V gene is TRBV10-3, the J gene TRBJ1-6; D is unclear. Germline assignment: CDR1 ENHRY and CDR2 SYGVKD. This CDR3 contains 14 residues. V was cut by 6 bases and J by 7 bases, with 13 bases left in between. The CDR3 region has the DNA TGTGCCATCAGGGTTGCAAGGGAGAATTCACCCCTCCACTTT. Encoded protein: CAIRVARENSPLHF.

V gene TRBV18 combines with J gene TRBJ2-7; TRBD1 agrees at 12 bases. Germline CDR1 KGHSH, CDR2 LQKENI. The CDR3 length is 17 residues. J gave up 8 bases and V 0 bases, and 11 bases lay outside the gene matches. The CDR3: CASSPPSRPGQGAQQYV. The CDR3 DNA is TGTGCCAGCTCACCACCGTCTCGACCGGGACAGGGGGCTCAGCAGTACGTC.

The chain is built from TRBV6-6 and TRBJ2-2, with D possibly TRBD2 on 5 matching bases. CDR3 length equals 14 residues. The V and J ends lost 8 bases and 2 bases respectively, with 12 bases between them. Germline loops: CDR1 MNHNY, CDR2 SVGAGI (reference sequence). The CDR3 DNA reads TGTGCCAGCGTAAAGGGAGCAAACACCGGGGAGCTGTTTTTT. It is translated as CASVKGANTGELFF.

The CDR3 DNA reads TGTGCCAGCAGTCCTCTAGCGGGGGCGAGAAATGAGCAGTTCTTC. Protein sequence: CASSPLAGARNEQFF. V is TRBV6-4 and J is TRBJ2-1; 10 positions match TRBD2. Germline CDR1 reads MRHNA; CDR2 reads SNTAGT. The CDR3 sequence is 15 residues long. Germline trimming cut 5 bases from V and 7 bases from J; bases unmatched to any gene: 8.

The gene calls are TRBV19 and TRBJ1-5; perhaps TRBD1 as D (5 bases). The CDR3 extends over 16 amino acids. Germline CDR1 is LNHDA and CDR2 is SQIVND (reference sequence). V was trimmed by 10 bases and J by 3 bases, leaving 22 bases between them. The CDR3 nucleotides are TGTGCCACCTTGGGTCGGGGGGGGGTTTTCAATCAGCCCCAGCATTTT. It is translated as CATLGRGGVFNQPQHF.

This rearrangement joins TRBV7-3 to TRBJ2-6; TRBD1 aligns across 7 bases. There are 18 residues in the CDR3. The V and J ends lost 5 bases and 0 bases, in that order; junction bases with no gene match: 10. CDR1 is SGHTA and CDR2 is FQGTGA in the germline V gene. The DNA of the CDR3 is TGTGCCAGCAGCCCTCGGGACAGACAAGTCTCTGGGGCCAACGTCCTGACTTTC. Translation: CASSPRDRQVSGANVLTF.

CDR3 coding DNA: TGTGCCAGTAGTATCAGAGGGTCCGGGGTACTGAACACTGAAGCTTTCTTT. Protein sequence: CASSIRGSGVLNTEAFF. The V call is TRBV19, the J call TRBJ1-1, with D unclear. Trimming stripped 3 bases from V and 0 bases from J, with 17 bases between. CDR1 is LNHDA and CDR2 is SQIVND in the germline V gene (reference sequence). The CDR3 is 17 residues long.

The genes are TRBV12-5 and TRBJ2-3; 9 bases agree with TRBD1. This CDR3 region has 15 residues. The ends lost 5 bases at V and 4 bases at J; junction bases unmatched: 7. CDR1 LGHNT and CDR2 FRNRAP come from the germline V gene. CDR3 in amino acids: CASGTGQGRADTQYF. In DNA, the CDR3 is TGTGCTAGTGGTACGGGACAGGGACGTGCAGATACGCAGTATTTT.

J is TRBJ1-2 and V is TRBV4-3; 7 bases are a match to TRBD1. V shed 0 bases and J 5 bases; nucleotides not matched to a gene: 6. Germline V gene lookup returns CDR1 LGHNA and CDR2 YSLEER. The CDR3 is 15 amino acids. The CDR3 DNA reads as TGCGCCAGCAGCCAAGATATAGGGGGCAGGTATGGCTACACCTTC. Translating gives CASSQDIGGRYGYTF.

J is TRBJ1-3 and V is TRBV9; 7 nucleotides line up with TRBD1. The ends lost 4 bases at V and 3 bases at J; junction bases unmatched: 7. Looked up from germline, CDR1 is SGDLS and CDR2 is YYNGEE. The CDR3 totals 15 residues. The DNA of the CDR3 is TGTGCCAGCAGCCCGGGGGACAGAGGTGGAAACACCATATATTTT. Encoded protein: CASSPGDRGGNTIYF.

The rearrangement uses TRBV25-1 and TRBJ2-5, with a possible D match to TRBD1 (6 bases). V lost 2 bases and J lost 1, with 14 bases in between. Germline loops: CDR1 MGHDK, CDR2 SYGVNS. The CDR3 totals 16 residues. CDR3 bases: TGTGCCAGCAGTGAACAACCAGACAGGCCCCAAGAGACCCAGTACTTC. It encodes CASSEQPDRPQETQYF.

J is TRBJ1-3 and V is TRBV10-3; TRBD1 aligns across 10 bases. In germline, CDR1 is ENHRY, CDR2 SYGVKD. With 0 bases clipped from V and 3 bases from J, the junction kept 5 bases outside the gene matches. CDR3 size: 17 residues. CDR3 DNA: TGTGCCATCAGTGAGTCGACAGGGGGCGTTAGTGGAAACACCATATATTTT. It encodes CAISESTGGVSGNTIYF.

The gene calls are TRBV7-2 and TRBJ2-2; D gene uncertain. The V gene's germline CDR1 is SGHTA and CDR2 FQGNSA. The CDR3 length is 13 residues. V was clipped by 1 base and J by 8 bases, with 8 bases between them. The DNA of the CDR3 is TGTGCCAGCAGCTTAGGAGGATGGGGGGAGCTGTTTTTT. It codes for CASSLGGWGELFF.

CDR3 loop: CASSSPLVGYTF. CDR3 nucleotide sequence: TGTGCCAGCAGTTCCCCCCTCGTCGGCTACACCTTC. V is TRBV28 and J is TRBJ1-2; D not certain. The V and J ends lost 4 bases and 8 bases respectively, with 11 bases between them. Germline assignment: CDR1 MDHEN and CDR2 SYDVKM. The CDR3 runs to 12 residues.

This chain connects TRBV4-2 to TRBJ1-2; 8 bases are a match to TRBD1. Germline loops: CDR1 LGHNA, CDR2 YNFKEQ. The V and J ends lost 1 base and 8 bases, in that order; junction bases with no gene match: 12. The CDR3 sequence is 16 residues long. The CDR3 loop is CASSQVFGQGARGYTF. The DNA of the CDR3 is TGTGCCAGCAGCCAAGTGTTTGGGCAGGGGGCGAGAGGCTACACCTTC.

The J gene is TRBJ1-3, the V gene TRBV27; no clear D. Germline CDR1 reads MNHEY; CDR2 reads SMNVEV (reference sequence). Trimming cost V 3 bases and J 1 base, with 7 bases left between them. This CDR3 is 14 amino acids long. The CDR3 DNA follows: TGTGCCAGCAGTTTCGGAGGTTCTGGAAACACCATATATTTT. Protein product: CASSFGGSGNTIYF.

V and J are TRBV5-1 and TRBJ2-3; a possible D gene is TRBD2 (6 bases). Germline values: CDR1 SGHRS, CDR2 YFSETQ. Trimming took off 0 bases at V and 1 base at J, with 9 bases between the two ends. This CDR3 is built from 15 residues. The CDR3 DNA is TGCGCCAGCAGCTTGGGCGGGGCTGGCACAGATACGCAGTATTTT. Translating gives CASSLGGAGTDTQYF.

V is TRBV10-1 and J is TRBJ1-5; D remains ambiguous. V was trimmed by 8 bases and J by 0 bases, leaving 20 bases between them. Per germline, CDR1 WNHNN and CDR2 SYGVQD (reference sequence). The CDR3 length is 17 residues. The CDR3 sequence: CASLEPLEYYSNQPQHF. CDR3 DNA: TGCGCCAGCTTGGAGCCCCTCGAATACTATAGCAATCAGCCCCAGCATTTT.

V gene TRBV5-1 combines with J gene TRBJ1-5, with 8 bases that match TRBD1. The CDR3 consists of 14 residues. Germline CDR1 is SGHRS and CDR2 is YFSETQ. V was pared by 4 bases and J by 7 bases, with 7 bases of the junction left unmatched. The CDR3 spells CASSAGGFDQPQHF. DNA of the CDR3: TGCGCCAGCAGCGCAGGGGGCTTTGACCAGCCCCAGCATTTT.

The J gene is TRBJ1-2, the V gene TRBV5-6; a possible D gene is TRBD1 (5 bases). Germline V gene sequence: CDR1 SGHDT, CDR2 YYEEEE. V gave up 4 bases and J gave up 3 bases, with 16 bases separating them. The CDR3 totals 15 residues. CDR3 sequence: CASSRGGRGDYGYTF. Here the CDR3 DNA reads TGTGCCAGCAGCCGGGGAGGTCGGGGGGACTATGGCTACACCTTC.

This chain connects TRBV19 to TRBJ1-1; the match to TRBD1 covers 10 bases. With V trimmed by 2 bases and J by 4 bases, 10 bases remained unmatched. Germline CDR1 and CDR2: LNHDA and SQIVND (reference sequence). CDR3 length equals 17 residues. The chain's CDR3 is CASSITPGQGVSTEAFF. The DNA for the CDR3 is TGTGCCAGTAGTATAACCCCCGGACAGGGGGTGAGCACTGAAGCTTTCTTT.

V and J are TRBV10-3 and TRBJ2-7; TRBD1 agrees at 7 bases. The CDR3 is 14 residues long. Germline V lookup: CDR1 ENHRY, CDR2 SYGVKD. The J segment lost 2 bases and the V segment lost 10 bases, leaving 11 bases of the junction unmatched. The CDR3 region is CATEPGTATYEQYF. CDR3 nucleotides: TGTGCCACCGAACCCGGGACAGCCACCTACGAGCAGTACTTC.

The chain combines TRBV4-3 with TRBJ1-5, with 7 nucleotides matching TRBD1. Germline V gene sequence: CDR1 LGHNA, CDR2 YSLEER. V trimming: 0 bases; J trimming: 5 bases; junction bases outside the gene matches: 4. The CDR3 has 15 amino acids. The CDR3 sequence is CASSQDRQGYQPQHF. DNA for the CDR3: TGCGCCAGCAGCCAAGACCGACAGGGTTATCAGCCCCAGCATTTT.